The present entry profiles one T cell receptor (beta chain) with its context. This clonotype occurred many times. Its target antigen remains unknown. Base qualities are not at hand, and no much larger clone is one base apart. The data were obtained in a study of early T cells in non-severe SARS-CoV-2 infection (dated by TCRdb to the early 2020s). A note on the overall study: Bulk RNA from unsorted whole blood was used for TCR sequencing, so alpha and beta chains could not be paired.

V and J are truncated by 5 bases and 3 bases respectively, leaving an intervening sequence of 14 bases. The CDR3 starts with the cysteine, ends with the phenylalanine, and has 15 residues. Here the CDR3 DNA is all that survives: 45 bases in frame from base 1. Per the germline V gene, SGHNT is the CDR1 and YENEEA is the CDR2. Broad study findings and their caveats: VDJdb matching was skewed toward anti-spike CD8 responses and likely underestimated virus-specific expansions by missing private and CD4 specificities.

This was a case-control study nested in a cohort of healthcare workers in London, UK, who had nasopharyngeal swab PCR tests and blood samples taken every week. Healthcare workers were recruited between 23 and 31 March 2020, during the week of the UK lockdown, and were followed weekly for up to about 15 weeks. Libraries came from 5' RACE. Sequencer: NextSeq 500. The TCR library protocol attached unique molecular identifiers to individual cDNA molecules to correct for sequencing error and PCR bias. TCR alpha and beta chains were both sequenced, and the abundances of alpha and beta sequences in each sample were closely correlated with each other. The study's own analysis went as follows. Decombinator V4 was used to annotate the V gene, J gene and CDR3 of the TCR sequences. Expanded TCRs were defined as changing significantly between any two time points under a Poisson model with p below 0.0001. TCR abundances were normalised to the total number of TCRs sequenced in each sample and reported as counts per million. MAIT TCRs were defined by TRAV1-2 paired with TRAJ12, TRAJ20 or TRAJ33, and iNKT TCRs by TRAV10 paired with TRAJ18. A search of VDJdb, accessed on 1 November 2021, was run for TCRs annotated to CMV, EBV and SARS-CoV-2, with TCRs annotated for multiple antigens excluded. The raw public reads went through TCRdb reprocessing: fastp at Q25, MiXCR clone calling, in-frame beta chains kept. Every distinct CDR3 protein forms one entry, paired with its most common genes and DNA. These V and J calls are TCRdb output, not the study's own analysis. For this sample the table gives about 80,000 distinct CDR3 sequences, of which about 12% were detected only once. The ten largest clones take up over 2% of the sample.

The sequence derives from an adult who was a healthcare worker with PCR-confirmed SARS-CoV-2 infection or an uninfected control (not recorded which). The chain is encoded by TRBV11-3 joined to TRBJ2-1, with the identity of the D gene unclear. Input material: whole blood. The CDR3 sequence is CASSPRGSGYNEQFF. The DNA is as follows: TGTGCCAGCAGCCCCCGAGGATCGGGCTACAATGAGCAGTTCTTC.